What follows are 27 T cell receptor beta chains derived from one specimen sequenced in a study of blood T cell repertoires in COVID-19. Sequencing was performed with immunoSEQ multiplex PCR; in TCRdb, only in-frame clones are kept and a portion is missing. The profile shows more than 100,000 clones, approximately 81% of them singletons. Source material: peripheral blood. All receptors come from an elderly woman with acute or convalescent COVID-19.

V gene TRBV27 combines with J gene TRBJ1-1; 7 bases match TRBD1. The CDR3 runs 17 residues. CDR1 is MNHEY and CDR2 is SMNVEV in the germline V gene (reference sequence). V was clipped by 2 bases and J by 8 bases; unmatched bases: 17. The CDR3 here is CASSLQGLGQPGGEAFF. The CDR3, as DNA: TGTGCCAGCAGTTTACAAGGATTGGGACAGCCCGGCGGGGAAGCTTTCTTT.

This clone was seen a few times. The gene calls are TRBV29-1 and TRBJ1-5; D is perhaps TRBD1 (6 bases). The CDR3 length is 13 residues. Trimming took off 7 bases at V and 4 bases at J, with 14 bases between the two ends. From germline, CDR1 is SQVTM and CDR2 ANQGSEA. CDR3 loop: CSAGQGKNQPQHF. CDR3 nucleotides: TGCAGCGCCGGGCAGGGGAAGAATCAGCCCCAGCATTTT.

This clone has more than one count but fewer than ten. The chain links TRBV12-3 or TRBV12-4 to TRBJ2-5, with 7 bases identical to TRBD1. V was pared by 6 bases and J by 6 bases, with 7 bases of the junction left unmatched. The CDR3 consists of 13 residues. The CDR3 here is CASSGQVSKTQYF. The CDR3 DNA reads TGTGCCAGCAGCGGACAGGTTTCGAAGACCCAGTACTTC.

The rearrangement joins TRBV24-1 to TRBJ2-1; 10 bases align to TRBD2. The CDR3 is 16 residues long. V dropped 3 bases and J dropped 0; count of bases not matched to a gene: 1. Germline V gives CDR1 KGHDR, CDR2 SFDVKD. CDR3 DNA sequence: TGTGCCACCAGTGATGCTAGCGGGAGCTCCTACAATGAGCAGTTCTTC. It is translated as CATSDASGSSYNEQFF.

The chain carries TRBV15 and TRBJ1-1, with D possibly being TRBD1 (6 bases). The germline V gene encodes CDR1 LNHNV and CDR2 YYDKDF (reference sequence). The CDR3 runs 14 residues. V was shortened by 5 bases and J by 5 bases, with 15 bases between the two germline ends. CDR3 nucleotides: TGTGCCACCAGCTTCGGGGGAGGGGGGACTGAAGCTTTCTTT. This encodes CATSFGGGGTEAFF.

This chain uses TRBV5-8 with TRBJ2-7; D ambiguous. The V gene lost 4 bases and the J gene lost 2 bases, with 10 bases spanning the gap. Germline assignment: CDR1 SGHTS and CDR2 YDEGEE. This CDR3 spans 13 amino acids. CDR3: CASSPHPTYEQYF. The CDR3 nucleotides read TGTGCCAGCAGCCCCCATCCCACCTACGAGCAGTACTTC.

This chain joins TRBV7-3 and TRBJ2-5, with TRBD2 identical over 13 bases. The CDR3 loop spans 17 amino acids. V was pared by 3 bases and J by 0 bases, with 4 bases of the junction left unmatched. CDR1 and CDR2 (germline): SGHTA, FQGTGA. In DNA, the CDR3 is TGTGCCAGCAGCTTGGGACTAGCGGGGCAGTACCAAGAGACCCAGTACTTC. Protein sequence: CASSLGLAGQYQETQYF. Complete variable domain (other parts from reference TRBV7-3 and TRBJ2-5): GAGVSQTPSNKVTEKGKYVELRCDPISGHTALYWYRQSLGQGPEFLIYFQGTGAADDSGLPNDRFFAVRPEGSVSTLKIQRTERGDSAVYLCASSLGLAGQYQETQYFGPGTRLLVL.

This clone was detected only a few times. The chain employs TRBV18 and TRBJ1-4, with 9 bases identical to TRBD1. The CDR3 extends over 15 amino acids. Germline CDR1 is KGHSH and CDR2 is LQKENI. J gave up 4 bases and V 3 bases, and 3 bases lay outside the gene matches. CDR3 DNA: TGTGCCAGCTCACCCACGGGACAGGGTAATGAAAAACTGTTTTTT. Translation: CASSPTGQGNEKLFF. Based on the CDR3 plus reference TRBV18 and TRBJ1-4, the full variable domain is NAGVMQNPRHLVRRRGQEARLRCSPMKGHSHVYWYRQLPEEGLKFMVYLQKENIIDESGMPKERFSAEFPKEGPSILRIQQVVRGDSAAYFCASSPTGQGNEKLFFGSGTQLSVL.

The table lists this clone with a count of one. The CDR3: CASSQSGGTNYGYTF. The CDR3 DNA sequence: TGTGCCAGCAGCCAATCCGGGGGAACCAACTATGGCTACACCTTC. V and J are TRBV7-9 and TRBJ1-2, with D tentatively TRBD1 (5 bases). Germline-derived CDR1 and CDR2 are SEHNR and FQNEAQ (reference sequence). V was trimmed by 5 bases and J by 2 bases, leaving 15 bases between them. The CDR3 is 15 amino acids.

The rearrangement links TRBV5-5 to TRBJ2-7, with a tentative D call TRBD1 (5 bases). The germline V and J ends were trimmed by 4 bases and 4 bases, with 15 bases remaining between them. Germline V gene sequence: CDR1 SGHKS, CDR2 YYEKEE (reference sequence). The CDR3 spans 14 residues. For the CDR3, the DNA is TGTGCCAGCAGCCTGGGGCCAGGGCCGTACGAGCAGTACTTC. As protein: CASSLGPGPYEQYF.

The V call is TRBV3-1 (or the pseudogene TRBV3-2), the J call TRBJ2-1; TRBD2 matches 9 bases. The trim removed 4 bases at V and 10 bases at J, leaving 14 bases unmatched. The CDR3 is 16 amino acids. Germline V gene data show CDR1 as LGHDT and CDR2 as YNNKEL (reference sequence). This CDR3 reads CASSLRGGRASWEQFF. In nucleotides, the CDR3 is TGTGCCAGCAGCCTACGAGGCGGGAGGGCTTCCTGGGAGCAGTTCTTC.

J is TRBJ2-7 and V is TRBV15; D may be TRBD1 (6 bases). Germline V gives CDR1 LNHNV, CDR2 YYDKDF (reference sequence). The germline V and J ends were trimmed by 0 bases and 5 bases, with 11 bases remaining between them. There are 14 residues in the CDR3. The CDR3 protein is CATSRDGDNHEQYF. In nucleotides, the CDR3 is TGTGCCACCAGCAGAGATGGGGACAACCACGAGCAGTACTTC. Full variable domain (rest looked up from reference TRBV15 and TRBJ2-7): DAMVIQNPRYQVTQFGKPVTLSCSQTLNHNVMYWYQQKSSQAPKLLFHYYDKDFNNEADTPDNFQSRRPNTSFCFLDIRSPGLGDTAMYLCATSRDGDNHEQYFGPGTRLTVT.

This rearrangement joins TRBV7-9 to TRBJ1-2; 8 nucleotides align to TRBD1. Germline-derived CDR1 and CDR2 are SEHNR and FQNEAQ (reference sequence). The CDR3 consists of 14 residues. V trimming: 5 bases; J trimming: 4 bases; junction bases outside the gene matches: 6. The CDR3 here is CASSPRQGPYGYTF. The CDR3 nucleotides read TGTGCCAGCAGCCCCCGACAGGGGCCCTATGGCTACACCTTC.

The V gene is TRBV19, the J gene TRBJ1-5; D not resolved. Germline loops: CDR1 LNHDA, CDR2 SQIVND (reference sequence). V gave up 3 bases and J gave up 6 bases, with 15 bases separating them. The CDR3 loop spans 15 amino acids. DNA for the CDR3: TGTGCCAGTAGTATCCAAACCGGGAATGGTCAGCCCCAGCATTTT. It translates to CASSIQTGNGQPQHF.

In DNA, the CDR3 is TGTGCCAGCAGACCTGTGGGGGGAGCGGACACTGAAGCTTTCTTT. The encoded protein is CASRPVGGADTEAFF. This chain links TRBV5-4 with TRBJ1-1; TRBD1 might be the D (5 bases). The V gene lost 5 bases and the J gene lost 3 bases, with 17 bases spanning the gap. The CDR3 has 15 amino acids. CDR1 and CDR2 from the germline V gene are SGHNT and YYREEE (reference sequence).

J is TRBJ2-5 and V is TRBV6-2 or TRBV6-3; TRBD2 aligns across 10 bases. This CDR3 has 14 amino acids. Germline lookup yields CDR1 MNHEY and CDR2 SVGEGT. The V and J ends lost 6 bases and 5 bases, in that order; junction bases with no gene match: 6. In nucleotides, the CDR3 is TGTGCCAGCAGCCATAGCGGGAGGAGGGAGACCCAGTACTTC. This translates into CASSHSGRRETQYF.

CDR3 residues: CATSTGANTGELFF. DNA for the CDR3: TGTGCCACCTCCACAGGGGCGAACACCGGGGAGCTGTTTTTT. The rearrangement joins TRBV6-5 to TRBJ2-2; 7 bases agree with TRBD1. The germline CDR1 and CDR2 sequences are MNHEY and SVGAGI. Trimming at V came to 10 bases and at J to 0 bases, leaving 5 bases not matched to a gene. The CDR3 is made up of 14 amino acids.

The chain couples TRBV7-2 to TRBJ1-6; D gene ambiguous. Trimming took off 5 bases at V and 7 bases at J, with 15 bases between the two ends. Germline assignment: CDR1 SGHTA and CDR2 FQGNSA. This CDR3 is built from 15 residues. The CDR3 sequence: CASSPNGLENSPLHF. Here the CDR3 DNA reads TGTGCCAGCAGCCCAAATGGACTAGAAAATTCACCCCTCCACTTT.

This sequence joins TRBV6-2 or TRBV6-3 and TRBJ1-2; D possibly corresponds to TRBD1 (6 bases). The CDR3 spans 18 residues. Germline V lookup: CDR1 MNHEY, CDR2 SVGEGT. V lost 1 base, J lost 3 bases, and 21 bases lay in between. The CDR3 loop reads CASSYFETDRFLDYGYTF. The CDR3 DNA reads TGTGCCAGCAGTTACTTCGAAACTGACAGGTTCCTGGACTATGGCTACACCTTC.

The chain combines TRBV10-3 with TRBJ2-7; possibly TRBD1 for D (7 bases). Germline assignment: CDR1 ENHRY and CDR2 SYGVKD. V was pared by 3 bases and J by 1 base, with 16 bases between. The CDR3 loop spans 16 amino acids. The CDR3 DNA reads TGTGCCATCAGTGATTCCACAGGGGAGGCGTCCTACGAGCAGTACTTC. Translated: CAISDSTGEASYEQYF.

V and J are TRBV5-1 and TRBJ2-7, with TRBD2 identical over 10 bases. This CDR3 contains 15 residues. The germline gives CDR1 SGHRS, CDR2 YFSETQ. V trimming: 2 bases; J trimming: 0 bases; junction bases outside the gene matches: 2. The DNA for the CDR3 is TGCGCCAGCAGCTTTGGGACTAGCGACTCCTACGAGCAGTACTTC. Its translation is CASSFGTSDSYEQYF.

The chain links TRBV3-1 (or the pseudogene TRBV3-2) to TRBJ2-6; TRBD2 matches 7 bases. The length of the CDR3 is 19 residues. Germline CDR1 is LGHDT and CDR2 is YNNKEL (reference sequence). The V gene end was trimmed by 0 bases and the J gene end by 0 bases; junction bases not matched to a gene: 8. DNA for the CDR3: TGTGCCAGCAGCCAAGAGGATCGCGGGAGAAACTCTGGGGCCAACGTCCTGACTTTC. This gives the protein CASSQEDRGRNSGANVLTF.

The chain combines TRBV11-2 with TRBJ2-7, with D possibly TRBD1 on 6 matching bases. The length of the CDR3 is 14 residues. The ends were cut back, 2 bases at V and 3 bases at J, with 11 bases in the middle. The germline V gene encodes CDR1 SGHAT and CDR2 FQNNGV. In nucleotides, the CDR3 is TGTGCCAGCAGCTTAAGTCAGGGGTACTACGAGCAGTACTTC. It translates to CASSLSQGYYEQYF.

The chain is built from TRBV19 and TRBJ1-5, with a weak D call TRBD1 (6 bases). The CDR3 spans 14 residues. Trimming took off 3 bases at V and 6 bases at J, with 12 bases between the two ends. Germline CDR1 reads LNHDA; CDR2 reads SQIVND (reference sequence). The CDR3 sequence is CASSISGGVQPQHF. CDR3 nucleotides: TGTGCCAGTAGTATTTCTGGGGGCGTTCAGCCCCAGCATTTT.

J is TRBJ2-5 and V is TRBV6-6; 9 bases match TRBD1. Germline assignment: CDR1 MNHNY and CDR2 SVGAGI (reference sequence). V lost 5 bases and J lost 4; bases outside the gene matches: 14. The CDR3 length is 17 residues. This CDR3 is CASSPQNRGRFGETQYF. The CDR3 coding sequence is TGTGCCAGCAGTCCTCAGAACAGGGGGCGATTTGGAGAGACCCAGTACTTC.

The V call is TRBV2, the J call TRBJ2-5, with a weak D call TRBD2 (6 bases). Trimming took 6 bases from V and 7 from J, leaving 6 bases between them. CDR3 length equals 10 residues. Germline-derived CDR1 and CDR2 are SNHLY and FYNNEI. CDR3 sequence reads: CASSGGTQYF. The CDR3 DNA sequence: TGTGCCAGCAGCGGGGGGACCCAGTACTTC.

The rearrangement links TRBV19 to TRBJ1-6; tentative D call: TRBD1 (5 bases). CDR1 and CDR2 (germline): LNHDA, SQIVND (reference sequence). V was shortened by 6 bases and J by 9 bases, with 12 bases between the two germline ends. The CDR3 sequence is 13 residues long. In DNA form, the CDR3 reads TGTGCCAGTAGGCAGGGTCTGAGTTCACCCCTCCACTTT. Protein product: CASRQGLSSPLHF.